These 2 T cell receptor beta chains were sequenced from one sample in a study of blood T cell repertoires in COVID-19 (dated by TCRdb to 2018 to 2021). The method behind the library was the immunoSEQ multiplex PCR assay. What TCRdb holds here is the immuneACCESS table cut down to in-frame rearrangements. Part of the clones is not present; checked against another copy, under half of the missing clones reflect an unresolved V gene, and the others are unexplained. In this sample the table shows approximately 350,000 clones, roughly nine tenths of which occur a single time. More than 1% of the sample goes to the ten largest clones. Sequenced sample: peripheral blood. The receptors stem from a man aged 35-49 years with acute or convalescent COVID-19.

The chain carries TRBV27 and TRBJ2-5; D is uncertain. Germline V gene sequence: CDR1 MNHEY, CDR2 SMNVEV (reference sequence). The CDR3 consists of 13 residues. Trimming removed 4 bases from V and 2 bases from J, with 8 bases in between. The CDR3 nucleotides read TGTGCCAGCAGTTCCCCCCAACAAGAGACCCAGTACTTC. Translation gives CASSSPQQETQYF.

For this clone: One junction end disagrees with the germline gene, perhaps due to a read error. CDR3 DNA sequence: TGTGCCAGCCGTTTACAGACAGGGTTCCAAATGTACGAGCAGTACTTC. Protein sequence: CASRLQTGFQMYEQYF. This chain links TRBV27 with TRBJ2-7; 7 nucleotides line up with TRBD1. Germline-derived CDR1 and CDR2 are MNHEY and SMNVEV (reference sequence). This CDR3 contains 16 residues.